Presented here are 26 T cell receptor beta chains from one specimen sequenced in a study of control samples from healthy donors and cancer patients. Profiled with immunoSEQ multiplex PCR; TCRdb holds only in-frame clones, not every one. This sample yields approximately 100,000 clones, of which 85% to 90% are seen a single time; 15% to 20% belongs to the top ten. The sample comprised blood. The receptors were sampled from a woman between 50 and 59 years old in good health.

The chain couples TRBV27 to TRBJ1-5; no clear D gene. Germline CDR1 reads MNHEY; CDR2 reads SMNVEV (reference sequence). V was shortened by 3 bases and J by 6 bases, with 9 bases between the two germline ends. The CDR3 extends over 13 amino acids. For the CDR3, the DNA is TGTGCCAGCAGTTTGGTGGATCGTCAGCCCCAGCATTTT. It is translated as CASSLVDRQPQHF.

V usage is TRBV7-2 and J usage is TRBJ2-1; 7 bases match TRBD2. Trimming took 5 bases from V and 8 from J; bases not matched to a gene: 12. Germline V gene lookup returns CDR1 SGHTA and CDR2 FQGNSA. The CDR3 covers 15 residues. The CDR3 spells CASSARGGPSDEQFF. The DNA of the CDR3 is TGTGCCAGCAGCGCGCGGGGAGGGCCCTCGGATGAGCAGTTCTTC.

This clone was counted once. The V and J genes are TRBV11-3 and TRBJ2-2; no clear D. This CDR3 comprises 14 residues. The V end was cut by 5 bases, the J end by 1 base, with 8 bases between. From germline, CDR1 is SGHNT and CDR2 YENEEA. CDR3 amino acids: CASSTWRNTGELFF. DNA for the CDR3: TGTGCCAGCAGCACGTGGAGGAACACCGGGGAGCTGTTTTTT. Variable domain in full (rest from reference TRBV11-3 and TRBJ2-2): EAGVVQSPRYKIIEKKQPVAFWCNPISGHNTLYWYLQNLGQGPELLIRYENEEAVDDSQLPKDRFSAERLKGVDSTLKIQPAELGDSAVYLCASSTWRNTGELFFGEGSRLTVL.

The chain employs TRBV4-3 and TRBJ1-3; D gene uncertain. With 1 base removed from V and 4 bases from J, the gap between germline ends came to 11 bases. The CDR3 sequence is 15 residues long. Per germline, CDR1 LGHNA and CDR2 YSLEER. The DNA for the CDR3 is TGCGCCAGCAGCCAAGGCGCGGGAGTCGGAAACACCATATATTTT. Translation: CASSQGAGVGNTIYF.

This clone was seen only a few times. J is TRBJ2-2 and V is TRBV19; possible D gene TRBD1, 6 bases. V lost 7 bases to trimming and J lost 4 bases, with 19 bases between them. CDR3 length: 16 amino acids. Germline CDR1 LNHDA, CDR2 SQIVND (reference sequence). CDR3 DNA sequence: TGTGCCAGTATGGCCACTACAGGGCTAGGCACCGGGGAGCTGTTTTTT. Its protein product is CASMATTGLGTGELFF. Full variable domain (missing parts from reference TRBV19 and TRBJ2-2): DGGITQSPKYLFRKEGQNVTLSCEQNLNHDAMYWYRQDPGQGLRLIYYSQIVNDFQKGDIAEGYSVSREKKESFPLTVTSAQKNPTAFYLCASMATTGLGTGELFFGEGSRLTVL.

This chain uses TRBV25-1 with TRBJ1-5; possible D gene TRBD1, 5 bases. V was trimmed by 4 bases and J by 5 bases, leaving 9 bases between them. The CDR3 runs 13 residues. Germline V gene data show CDR1 as MGHDK and CDR2 as SYGVNS. CDR3 DNA sequence: TGTGCCAGCAGTGGGGGCCTCCATCAGCCCCAGCATTTT. It translates to CASSGGLHQPQHF. The full variable domain, in which reference TRBV25-1 and TRBJ1-5 provide the parts outside the CDR3, is EADIYQTPRYLVIGTGKKITLECSQTMGHDKMYWYQQDPGMELHLIHYSYGVNSTEKGDLSSESTVSRIRTEHFPLTLESARPSHTSQYLCASSGGLHQPQHFGDGTRLSIL.

This rearrangement joins TRBV21-1 to TRBJ2-2; the table's D gene call, TRBD2, was not cross checked with the DNA. TRBV21-1 counts as a pseudogene. There are 22 residues in the CDR3. CDR3 in amino acids: CASSNLRTGEGTSGRHTGELFF. Here the CDR3 DNA reads TGTGCCAGCAGCAACCTAAGGACAGGTGAGGGTACTAGCGGGAGACACACCGGGGAGCTGTTTTTT.

The rearrangement uses TRBV11-3 and TRBJ2-1; possibly TRBD1 for D (6 bases). The germline V gene has CDR1 SGHNT and CDR2 YENEEA. The CDR3 runs 14 residues. V was clipped by 5 bases and J by 3 bases, with 11 bases between them. In DNA, the CDR3 is TGTGCCAGCAGCCCAGGGGACGGCTACAATGAGCAGTTCTTC. This gives the protein CASSPGDGYNEQFF.

V usage is TRBV7-9 and J usage is TRBJ1-3; D possibly corresponds to TRBD1 (5 bases). CDR3 length: 17 residues. CDR1 and CDR2 from the germline V gene are SEHNR and FQNEAQ (reference sequence). The V gene lost 5 bases and the J gene lost 0 bases, with 17 bases spanning the gap. The CDR3 region has the DNA TGTGCCAGCAGCCCTATCCGGGACTCGAGCTCTGGAAACACCATATATTTT. This sequence encodes CASSPIRDSSSGNTIYF.

There are many counts of this clone. V is TRBV7-8 and J is TRBJ2-3; 11 bases fit TRBD2. Germline CDR1 reads SGHVS; CDR2 reads FQNEAQ. The CDR3 runs to 15 residues. Trimming at V came to 6 bases and at J to 3 bases, leaving 5 bases not matched to a gene. Here the CDR3 reads CASRRSGGATDTQYF. In DNA form, the CDR3 reads TGTGCCAGCAGGCGTAGCGGGGGGGCGACAGATACGCAGTATTTT. The full variable domain, its missing parts supplied by reference TRBV7-8 and TRBJ2-3, is GAGVSQSPRYKVAKRGQDVALRCDPISGHVSLFWYQQALGQGPEFLTYFQNEAQLDKSGLPSDRFFAERPEGSVSTLKIQRTQQEDSAVYLCASRRSGGATDTQYFGPGTRLTVL.

This clone has just one count. The gene calls are TRBV24-1 and TRBJ2-6; D assignment may be TRBD1 or TRBD2 (5 bases each). There are 17 residues in the CDR3. In germline, CDR1 is KGHDR, CDR2 SFDVKD. Trimming shortened V by 0 bases and J by 2 bases, and 10 bases separated the two germline ends. The CDR3 region is CATSDLPGTPGANVLTF. The CDR3 nucleotides read TGTGCCACCAGTGATTTGCCCGGGACCCCTGGGGCCAACGTCCTGACTTTC.

The chain has TRBV18 and TRBJ2-7; TRBD1 matches 10 bases. CDR3 length equals 14 residues. Trimming at V came to 6 bases and at J to 2 bases, leaving 4 bases not matched to a gene. Per germline, CDR1 KGHSH and CDR2 LQKENI. CDR3 sequence: CASSTGGVPYEQYF. CDR3 nucleotides: TGTGCCAGCTCGACAGGGGGCGTTCCCTACGAGCAGTACTTC.

The CDR3 nucleotides are TGTGCCACCAGTGACCTGTGGGGGTCCTTTGACACCGGGGAGCTGTTTTTT. This encodes CATSDLWGSFDTGELFF. The rearrangement joins TRBV24-1 to TRBJ2-2; possibly TRBD1 or TRBD2 for D (5 bases each). The V gene lost 4 bases and the J gene lost 3 bases, with 17 bases spanning the gap. Germline V gene lookup returns CDR1 KGHDR and CDR2 SFDVKD. This CDR3 is 17 amino acids long.

The V call is TRBV7-2, the J call TRBJ1-1; D is uncertain. V was cut by 4 bases and J by 0 bases, with 9 bases left in between. CDR3 length: 14 amino acids. The V gene's germline CDR1 is SGHTA and CDR2 FQGNSA. The CDR3 sequence: CASSSNRMNTEAFF. CDR3 DNA sequence: TGTGCCAGCAGCTCCAACCGAATGAACACTGAAGCTTTCTTT.

A single count supports this clone. The chain joins TRBV25-1 to TRBJ1-2, with D uncertain. V was pared by 0 bases and J by 6 bases, with 14 bases between. This CDR3 region has 15 residues. Germline V gene sequence: CDR1 MGHDK, CDR2 SYGVNS. CDR3 sequence (DNA): TGTGCCAGCAGTGAATATTCGGTCAGCCTAGATGGCTACACCTTC. Translated: CASSEYSVSLDGYTF.

This clone has a single count. CDR3 DNA: TGTGCCAGTCCTTTAAGGCGGCTAGCGGGAACCTACGAGCAGTACGTC. It codes for CASPLRRLAGTYEQYV. This chain connects TRBV19 to TRBJ2-7; 9 bases fit TRBD2. CDR3 length: 16 amino acids. Germline V lookup: CDR1 LNHDA, CDR2 SQIVND (reference sequence). After removal of 8 bases from V and 2 bases from J, the junction contained 13 bases not matched to a gene.

The V call is TRBV20-1, the J call TRBJ1-3; no clear D. V was shortened by 3 bases and J by 6 bases, with 9 bases between the two germline ends. Germline CDR1 reads DFQATT; CDR2 reads SNEGSKA (reference sequence). This CDR3 region has 12 residues. CDR3 in amino acids: CSASALENTIYF. The CDR3 nucleotides read TGCAGTGCTAGTGCGCTTGAAAACACCATATATTTT.

This chain links TRBV5-1 with TRBJ2-2, with D perhaps TRBD1 or TRBD2 (5 bases each). Trimming removed 4 bases at V and 1 base at J, with 8 bases between. The CDR3 is made up of 14 amino acids. Germline values: CDR1 SGHRS, CDR2 YFSETQ. The CDR3, as DNA: TGCGCCAGCAGCCGAGGGGAGAACACCGGGGAGCTGTTTTTT. This gives the protein CASSRGENTGELFF.

In regard to this clone: In the same sample, other DNA sequences code for this CDR3. V usage is TRBV14 and J usage is TRBJ1-1, with a weak D call TRBD1 (5 bases). Germline V gene data show CDR1 as SGHDN and CDR2 as FVKESK. V lost 4 bases and J 8 bases, leaving 14 bases between the germline ends. The CDR3 consists of 13 residues. The CDR3 DNA sequence: TGTGCCAGCAGCCGAGGGGCAGGTACGGAAGCTTTCTTT. Its protein is CASSRGAGTEAFF.

J is TRBJ1-6 and V is TRBV19, with D uncertain. V lost 9 bases, J lost 5 bases, and 17 bases lay in between. CDR1 is LNHDA, CDR2 SQIVND, per germline (reference sequence). This CDR3 comprises 15 residues. CDR3 region: CASSGSHWDNSPLHF. The CDR3 coding sequence is TGTGCCAGCTCCGGCAGTCACTGGGATAATTCACCCCTCCACTTT.

The chain uses TRBV3-1 (or the pseudogene TRBV3-2) and TRBJ1-6, with D perhaps matching TRBD1 (5 bases). This CDR3 is built from 16 residues. Germline V lookup: CDR1 LGHDT, CDR2 YNNKEL (reference sequence). The V and J ends lost 6 bases and 5 bases respectively, with 17 bases between them. The CDR3 protein is CASSPTGTVHNSPLHF. CDR3 bases: TGTGCCAGCAGTCCTACCGGGACGGTTCATAATTCACCCCTCCACTTT.

This chain joins TRBV20-1 and TRBJ1-2; 10 bases fit TRBD1. Per the germline V gene, CDR1 is DFQATT and CDR2 is SNEGSKA (reference sequence). The CDR3 extends over 14 amino acids. The J segment lost 6 bases and the V segment lost 3 bases, leaving 7 bases of the junction unmatched. Written as DNA, the CDR3 is TGCAGTGCTAGTAGACAGGGGGCAATTGATGGCTACACCTTC. This translates into CSASRQGAIDGYTF.

The rearrangement joins TRBV11-2 to TRBJ2-1; TRBD2 matches at 9 bases. V trimming: 0 bases; J trimming: 3 bases; junction bases outside the gene matches: 6. The germline gives CDR1 SGHAT, CDR2 FQNNGV. The CDR3 is 17 residues long. CDR3 sequence: CASSLERLAGIYNEQFF. CDR3 bases: TGTGCCAGCAGCTTAGAGAGGCTAGCGGGGATCTACAATGAGCAGTTCTTC.

This clone has ten or more counts. V usage is TRBV4-1 and J usage is TRBJ1-5; D ambiguous. Trimming took 0 bases from V and 6 from J, leaving 12 bases between them. The CDR3 is 15 residues long. The germline V gene has CDR1 MGHRA and CDR2 YSYEKL. As DNA, the CDR3 is TGCGCCAGCAGCCAAGAGGCCACCCCAGGTCAGCCCCAGCATTTT. Its protein product is CASSQEATPGQPQHF.

The gene calls are TRBV4-1 and TRBJ2-5; D is unclear. Between the trimmed V and J ends, which lost 4 bases and 5 bases, there was a span of 20 bases. The germline gives CDR1 MGHRA, CDR2 YSYEKL. The CDR3 spans 16 residues. For the CDR3, the DNA is TGCGCCAGCAGCCTAGAGGACCCCTTAGGACGGGAGACCCAGTACTTC. The encoded protein is CASSLEDPLGRETQYF.

This chain links TRBV5-4 with TRBJ2-1, with 8 bases matching TRBD2. This CDR3 has 12 residues. V gave up 2 bases and J gave up 13 bases; unmatched junction bases: 5. Germline V gene lookup returns CDR1 SGHNT and CDR2 YYREEE (reference sequence). CDR3 in DNA: TGTGCCAGCAGCTTAGCGGGAGACCAACAGTTCTTC. It encodes CASSLAGDQQFF. The full variable domain, in which reference TRBV5-4 and TRBJ2-1 provide the parts outside the CDR3, is ETGVTQSPTHLIKTRGQQVTLRCSSQSGHNTVSWYQQALGQGPQFIFQYYREEENGRGNFPPRFSGLQFPNYSSELNVNALELDDSALYLCASSLAGDQQFFGPGTRLTVL.